Described below is a single T cell receptor (beta chain) sequence and its context. Its antigen is unknown. The CDR3 spans 14 residues. Trimming left V 6 bases short and J 0 bases short, with 12 bases between. Germline CDR1 is MNHEY and CDR2 is SMNVEV (reference sequence). Sequencing used immunoSEQ version 4 in survey mode. Data came from immunoSEQ multiplex PCR; TCRdb stores just in-frame clones and leaves some out. The sample carries 25,000 to 35,000 clones, over 65% recorded once. Lysates of CMV-infected fibroblasts at 10 ug/mL stimulated these cells. Memory cells lacking CD40L and CD69 with high CD45RO were sorted. This record comes from a study of persistence of HIV-infected CD4 T cells. Study context: Donors had been on suppressive ART for a median of around eight years. Findings of the study overall: TCR oligoclonality correlated with proviral oligoclonality in the same sorted populations. Degenerate expanded CDR3beta sequences were enriched among CMV- and Gag-responding cells. TCR analyses could not target the rare provirus-carrying CMV-responding cells.

This chain links TRBV27 with TRBJ2-7; D remains ambiguous. Specimen: CD4+ T cells sorted from PBMCs after roughly 18-hour stimulation, collected from a patient who received antiretroviral therapy. The receptor's source is an adult woman with HIV who was CMV-seropositive. The CDR3 reads CASSPTRSSYEQYF. DNA of the CDR3: TGTGCCAGCAGCCCGACAAGGAGCTCCTACGAGCAGTACTTC.